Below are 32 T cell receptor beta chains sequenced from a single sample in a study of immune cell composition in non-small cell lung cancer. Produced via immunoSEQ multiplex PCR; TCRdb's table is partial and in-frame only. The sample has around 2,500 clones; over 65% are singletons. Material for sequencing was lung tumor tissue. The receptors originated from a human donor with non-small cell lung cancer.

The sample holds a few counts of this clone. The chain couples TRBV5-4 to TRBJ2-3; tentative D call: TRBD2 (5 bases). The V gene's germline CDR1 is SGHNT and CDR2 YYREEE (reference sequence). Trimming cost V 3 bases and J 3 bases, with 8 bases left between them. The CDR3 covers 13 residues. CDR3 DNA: TGTGCCAGCAGCTCGGGATGGACAGATACGCAGTATTTT. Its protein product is CASSSGWTDTQYF.

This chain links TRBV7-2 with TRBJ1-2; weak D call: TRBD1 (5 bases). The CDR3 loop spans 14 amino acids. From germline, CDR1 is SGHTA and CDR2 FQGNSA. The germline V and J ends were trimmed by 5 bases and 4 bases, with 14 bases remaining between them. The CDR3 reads CASSRRDRTYGYTF. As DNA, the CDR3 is TGTGCCAGCAGCCGCCGCGACAGAACCTATGGCTACACCTTC. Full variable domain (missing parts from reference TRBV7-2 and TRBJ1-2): GAGVSQSPSNKVTEKGKDVELRCDPISGHTALYWYRQSLGQGLEFLIYFQGNSAPDKSGLPSDRFSAERTGGSVSTLTIQRTQQEDSAVYLCASSRRDRTYGYTFGSGTRLTVV.

CDR3 sequence reads: CASSLSSTGVNEKLFF. The CDR3 nucleotides read TGTGCCAGCAGCTTGTCCTCGACAGGGGTTAATGAAAAACTGTTTTTT. V and J are TRBV5-6 and TRBJ1-4, with TRBD1 matching over 8 bases. The CDR3 length is 16 residues. V was pared by 1 base and J by 4 bases, with 6 bases of the junction left unmatched. CDR1 and CDR2 from the germline V gene are SGHDT and YYEEEE.

Here the CDR3 DNA reads TGTGCCAGCAGCCCCCCTAGTTCGGATACGCAGTATTTT. Its translation: CASSPPSSDTQYF. The chain employs TRBV7-3 and TRBJ2-3; D gene uncertain. CDR3 size: 13 residues. V was trimmed by 5 bases and J by 6 bases, leaving 12 bases between them. Germline-derived CDR1 and CDR2 are SGHTA and FQGTGA.

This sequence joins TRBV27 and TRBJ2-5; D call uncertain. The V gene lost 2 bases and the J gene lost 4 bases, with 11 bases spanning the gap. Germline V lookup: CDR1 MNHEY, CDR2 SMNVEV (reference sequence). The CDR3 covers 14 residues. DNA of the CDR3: TGTGCCAGCAGTTTAGCCCGACTGGGAGAGACCCAGTACTTC. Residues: CASSLARLGETQYF.

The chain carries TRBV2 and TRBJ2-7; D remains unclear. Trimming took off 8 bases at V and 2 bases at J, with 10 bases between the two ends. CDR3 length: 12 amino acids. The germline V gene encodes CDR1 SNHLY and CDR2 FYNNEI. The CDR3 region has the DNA TGTGCCAGCCGGTTCAATCCCTACGAGCAGTACTTC. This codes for CASRFNPYEQYF.

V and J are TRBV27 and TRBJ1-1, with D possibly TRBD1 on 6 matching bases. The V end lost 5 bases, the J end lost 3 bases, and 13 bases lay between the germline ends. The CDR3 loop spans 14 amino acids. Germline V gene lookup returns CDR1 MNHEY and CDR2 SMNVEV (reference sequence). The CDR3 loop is CASSLTGWDTEAFF. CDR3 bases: TGTGCCAGCAGTCTCACAGGGTGGGACACTGAAGCTTTCTTT.

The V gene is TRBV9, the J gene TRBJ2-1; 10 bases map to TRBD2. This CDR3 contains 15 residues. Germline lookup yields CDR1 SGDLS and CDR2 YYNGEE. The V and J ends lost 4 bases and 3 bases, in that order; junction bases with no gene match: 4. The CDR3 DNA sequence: TGTGCCAGCAGCTCTAGCGGGAGTATCTACAATGAGCAGTTCTTC. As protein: CASSSSGSIYNEQFF.

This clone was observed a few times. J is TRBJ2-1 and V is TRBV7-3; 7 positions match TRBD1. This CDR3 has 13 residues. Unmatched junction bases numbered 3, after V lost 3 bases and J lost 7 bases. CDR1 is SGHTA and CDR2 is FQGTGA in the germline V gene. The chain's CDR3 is CASSFSQGNEQFF. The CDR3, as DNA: TGTGCCAGCAGCTTCTCACAGGGGAATGAGCAGTTCTTC.

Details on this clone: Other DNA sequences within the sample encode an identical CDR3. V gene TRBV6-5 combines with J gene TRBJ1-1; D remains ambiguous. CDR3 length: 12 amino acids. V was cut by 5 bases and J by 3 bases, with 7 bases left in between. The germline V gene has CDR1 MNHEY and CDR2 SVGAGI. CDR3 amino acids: CASSRRDTEAFF. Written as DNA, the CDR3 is TGTGCCAGCAGTCGGCGGGACACTGAAGCTTTCTTT.

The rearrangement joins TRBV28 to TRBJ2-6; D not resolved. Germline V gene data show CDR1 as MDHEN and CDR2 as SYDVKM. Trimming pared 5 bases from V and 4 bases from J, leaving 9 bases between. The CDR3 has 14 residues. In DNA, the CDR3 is TGTGCCAGCAGTCCCCCGCGGGGGGCCAACGTCCTGACTTTC. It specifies CASSPPRGANVLTF.

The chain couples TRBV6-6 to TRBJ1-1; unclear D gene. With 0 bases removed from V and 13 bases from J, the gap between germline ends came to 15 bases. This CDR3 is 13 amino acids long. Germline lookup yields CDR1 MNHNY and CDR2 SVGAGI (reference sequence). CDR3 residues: CASSYSSRQLGFF. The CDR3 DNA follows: TGTGCCAGCAGTTACTCGTCCAGGCAACTTGGTTTCTTT.

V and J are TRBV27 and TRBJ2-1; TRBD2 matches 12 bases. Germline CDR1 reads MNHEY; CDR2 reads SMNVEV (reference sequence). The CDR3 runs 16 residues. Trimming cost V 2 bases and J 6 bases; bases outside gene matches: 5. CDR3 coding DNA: TGTGCCAGCAGTTTACCTAGCGGGAGGGCCACCAATGAGCAGTTCTTC. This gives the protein CASSLPSGRATNEQFF.

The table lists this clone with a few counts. The CDR3 DNA sequence: TGCAGCGCCCGACCGGGACAGGGAGTTAAAGGGAATGAAAAACTGTTTTTT. Its protein is CSARPGQGVKGNEKLFF. The chain links TRBV29-1 to TRBJ1-4; 9 bases align to TRBD1. This CDR3 contains 17 residues. From germline, CDR1 is SQVTM and CDR2 ANQGSEA. The V and J ends lost 7 bases and 5 bases, in that order; junction bases with no gene match: 17.

CDR3 region: CASSPPGGEKLFF. CDR3 DNA: TGTGCCAGCTCACCACCGGGGGGAGAAAAACTGTTTTTT. The chain carries TRBV18 and TRBJ1-4, with D maybe TRBD1 (5 bases). V was trimmed by 0 bases and J by 8 bases, leaving 7 bases between them. Germline CDR1 is KGHSH and CDR2 is LQKENI. This CDR3 is built from 13 residues.

As DNA, the CDR3 is TGTGCCAGCAGCCCGGGGGATTATGGCTACACCTTC. This sequence encodes CASSPGDYGYTF. The rearrangement uses TRBV5-6 and TRBJ1-2; TRBD1 is a possible D gene (5 bases). V was trimmed by 4 bases and J by 5 bases, leaving 9 bases between them. Germline-derived CDR1 and CDR2 are SGHDT and YYEEEE. The CDR3 runs to 12 residues.

The CDR3 DNA follows: TGTGCCAGCAGCTTACTTAGCGGGAGAGGAACAGATACGCAGTATTTT. Its translation: CASSLLSGRGTDTQYF. This rearrangement joins TRBV7-3 to TRBJ2-3; TRBD2 matches 9 bases. J was trimmed by 3 bases and V by 2 bases; bases with no gene match: 6. Germline V gene sequence: CDR1 SGHTA, CDR2 FQGTGA. CDR3 length equals 16 residues.

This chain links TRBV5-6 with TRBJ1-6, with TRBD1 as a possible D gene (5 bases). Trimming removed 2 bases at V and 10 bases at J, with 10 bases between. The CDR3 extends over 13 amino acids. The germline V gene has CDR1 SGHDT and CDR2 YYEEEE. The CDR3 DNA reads TGTGCCAGCAGCTTAGGGGTCCTCTCACCCCTCCACTTT. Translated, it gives CASSLGVLSPLHF.

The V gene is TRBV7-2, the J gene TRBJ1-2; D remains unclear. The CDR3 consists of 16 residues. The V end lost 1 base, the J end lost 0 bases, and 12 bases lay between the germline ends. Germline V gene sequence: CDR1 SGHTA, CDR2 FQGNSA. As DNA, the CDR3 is TGTGCCAGCAGCTTAGACGTGGTTCCAGCTAACTATGGCTACACCTTC. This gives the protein CASSLDVVPANYGYTF.

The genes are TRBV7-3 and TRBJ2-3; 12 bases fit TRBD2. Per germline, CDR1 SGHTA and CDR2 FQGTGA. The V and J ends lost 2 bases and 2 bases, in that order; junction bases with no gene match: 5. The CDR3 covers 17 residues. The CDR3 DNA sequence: TGTGCCAGCAGCTTAGAAGGGACTAGCGGGCTCACAGATACGCAGTATTTT. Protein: CASSLEGTSGLTDTQYF.

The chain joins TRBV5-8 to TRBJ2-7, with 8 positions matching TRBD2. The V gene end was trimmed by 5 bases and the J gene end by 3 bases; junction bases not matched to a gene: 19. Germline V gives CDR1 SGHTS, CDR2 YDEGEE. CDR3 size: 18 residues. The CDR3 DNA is TGTGCCAGCAGAGAACGGGACTGGGCGGGGGGTCACCTCTACGAGCAGTACTTC. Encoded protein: CASRERDWAGGHLYEQYF.

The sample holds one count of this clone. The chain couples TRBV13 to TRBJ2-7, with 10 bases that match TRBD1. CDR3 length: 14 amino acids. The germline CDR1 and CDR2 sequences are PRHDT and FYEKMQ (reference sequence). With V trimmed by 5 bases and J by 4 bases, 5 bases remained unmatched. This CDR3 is CASSLGTGAYEQYF. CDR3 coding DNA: TGTGCCAGCAGCCTCGGGACAGGGGCATACGAGCAGTACTTC.

The chain's CDR3 is CASSLSGDTIYF. CDR3 bases: TGTGCCAGCAGCTTGAGCGGGGACACCATATATTTT. This rearrangement joins TRBV5-5 to TRBJ1-3; D is unclear. The ends were cut back, 1 base at V and 8 bases at J, with 7 bases in the middle. Looked up from germline, CDR1 is SGHKS and CDR2 is YYEKEE (reference sequence). The CDR3 runs to 12 residues.

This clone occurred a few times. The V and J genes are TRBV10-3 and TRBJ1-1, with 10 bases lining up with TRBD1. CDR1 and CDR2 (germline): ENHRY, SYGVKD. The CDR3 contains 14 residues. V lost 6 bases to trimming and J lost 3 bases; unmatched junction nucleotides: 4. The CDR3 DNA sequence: TGTGCCATCAGGGGGGGACAGGGGTACACTGAAGCTTTCTTT. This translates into CAIRGGQGYTEAFF.

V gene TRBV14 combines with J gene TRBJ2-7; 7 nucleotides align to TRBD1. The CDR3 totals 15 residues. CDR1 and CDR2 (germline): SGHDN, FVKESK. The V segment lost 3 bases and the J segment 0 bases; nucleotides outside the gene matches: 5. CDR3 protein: CASSHRGQSSYEQYF. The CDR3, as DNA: TGTGCCAGCAGCCACCGGGGACAGTCCTCCTACGAGCAGTACTTC.

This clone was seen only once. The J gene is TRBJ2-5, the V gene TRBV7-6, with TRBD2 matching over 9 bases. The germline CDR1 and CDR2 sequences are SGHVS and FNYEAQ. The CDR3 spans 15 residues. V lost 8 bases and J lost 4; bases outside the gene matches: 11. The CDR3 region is CASARGSGRRETQYF. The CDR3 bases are TGTGCCAGCGCAAGGGGGAGCGGGAGGAGAGAGACCCAGTACTTC.

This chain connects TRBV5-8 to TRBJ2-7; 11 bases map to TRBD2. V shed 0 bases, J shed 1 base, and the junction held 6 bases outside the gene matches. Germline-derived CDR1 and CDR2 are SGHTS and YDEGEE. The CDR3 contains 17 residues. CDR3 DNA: TGTGCCAGCAGCTTGGACTTTGGGACTAGCGGTTCCTACGAGCAGTACTTC. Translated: CASSLDFGTSGSYEQYF.

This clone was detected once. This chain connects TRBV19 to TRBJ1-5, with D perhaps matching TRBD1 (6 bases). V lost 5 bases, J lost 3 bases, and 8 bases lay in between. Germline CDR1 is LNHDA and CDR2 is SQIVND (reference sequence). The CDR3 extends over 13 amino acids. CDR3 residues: CASSGQFNQPQHF. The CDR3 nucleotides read TGTGCCAGTAGTGGACAGTTCAATCAGCCCCAGCATTTT. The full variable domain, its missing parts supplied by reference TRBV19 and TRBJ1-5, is DGGITQSPKYLFRKEGQNVTLSCEQNLNHDAMYWYRQDPGQGLRLIYYSQIVNDFQKGDIAEGYSVSREKKESFPLTVTSAQKNPTAFYLCASSGQFNQPQHFGDGTRLSIL.

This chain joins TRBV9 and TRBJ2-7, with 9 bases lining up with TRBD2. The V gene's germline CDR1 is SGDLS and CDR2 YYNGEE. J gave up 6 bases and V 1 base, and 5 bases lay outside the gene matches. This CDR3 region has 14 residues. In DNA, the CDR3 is TGTGCCAGCAGCGTACTTAGCGGGAGTCGCGAGCAGTACTTC. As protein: CASSVLSGSREQYF.

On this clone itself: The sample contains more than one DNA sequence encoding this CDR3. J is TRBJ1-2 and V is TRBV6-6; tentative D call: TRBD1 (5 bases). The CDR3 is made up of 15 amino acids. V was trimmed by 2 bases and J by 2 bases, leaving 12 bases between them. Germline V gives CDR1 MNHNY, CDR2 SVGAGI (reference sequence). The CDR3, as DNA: TGTGCCAGCAGTTACAGGGGACTCGAAAACTATGGCTACACCTTC. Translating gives CASSYRGLENYGYTF.

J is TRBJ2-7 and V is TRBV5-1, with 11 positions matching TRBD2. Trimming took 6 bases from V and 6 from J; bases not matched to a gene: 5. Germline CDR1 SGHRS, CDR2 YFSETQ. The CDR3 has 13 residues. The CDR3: CASTVAGGGEQYF. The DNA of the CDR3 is TGCGCCAGCACGGTAGCGGGAGGGGGCGAGCAGTACTTC.

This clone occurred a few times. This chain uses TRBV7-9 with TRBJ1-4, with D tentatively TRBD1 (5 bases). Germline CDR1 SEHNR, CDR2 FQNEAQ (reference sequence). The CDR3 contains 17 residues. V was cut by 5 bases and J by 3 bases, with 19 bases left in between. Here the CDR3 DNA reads TGTGCCAGCAGCCCATTCCTGAGCAGGGTGGCTAATGAAAAACTGTTTTTT. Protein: CASSPFLSRVANEKLFF.